This T cell receptor (beta chain) was captured by sequencing in a study of cytomegalovirus exposure and HLA in healthy donors (dated by TCRdb to 2015 to 2018). With regard to the full study: An earlier analysis of some 550 of the donors reported about 290 Gb of sequence data and 117 million unique TCR beta sequences from some 180 million T cells. Around 300 gigabases of sequencing data and approximately 85 million unique TCR sequences were included in an early release covering roughly 700 HLA-typed donors. Of the 350 to 450 genotyped donors, 75% to 85% were placed in the genetic ancestry cluster associated with self-reported Caucasian donors. The study aimed to test whether signatures of past pathogen exposure could be identified by cataloging public T cell receptors. The study used immunosequencing to profile the T cell repertoires of several hundred subjects and linked those repertoires to cytomegalovirus serostatus. A separate validation cohort of approximately 130 different subjects was used in addition to the 666-subject first cohort. High-throughput TCR immunosequencing, statistical association of individual TCRs with disease status, and machine learning were combined to predict cytomegalovirus infection status. A later analysis re-analyzed previously published TCR beta repertoires from 500 to 700 donors and added high-resolution HLA genotyping to study TCR occurrence patterns. Rather than drawing on any new phenotypic data, the later analysis identified candidate immune exposures from TCR beta sequences and the way those sequences occurred across donors. To decide whether each TCR beta V gene segment behaved as functional or pseudogenic, an earlier analysis of some 580 of the donors relied on high-throughput TCR beta sequencing. Donor age, sex, ethnicity and CMV serostatus were collected together with the repertoire data. A later genetic analysis took genome-wide SNP genotypes for about 55% of the 666 donors and used that subset as a discovery cohort. Every discovery cohort repertoire had been produced on one sequencing platform. HLA typing covered class I and class II loci at four-digit resolution. Typing coverage varied by locus: roughly 629-640 donors for A, B, C, DRB1 and DQB1; approximately 520 for DQA1; around 570 for DPA1; some 470 for DPB1. Because of strong linkage in the cohort, four or five DR-DQ haplotypes were treated as single units for association and clustering. On average, 235,054 unique TCR beta nucleotide sequences were sequenced per donor among about 400 genotyped donors of the cohort, with 15% to 20% of those sequences being non-productive.

The research as a whole found: The 87-base-pair reads could not distinguish some IMGT-functional V segments, including TRBV6-2 and TRBV6-3, so those segments were excluded. Strong co-occurrence of HLA alleles, especially DR and DQ, made assigning TCR associations to individual alleles difficult. A few of the identified cytomegalovirus-associated TCR beta chains were confirmed in vitro to be specific for cytomegalovirus antigens. In a later analysis, HLA-associated TCR beta chains showed more clonal expansion and lower generation probabilities than non-associated chains that were equally common. The study listed 170 or so TCR beta chains as associated with cytomegalovirus. Presence/absence analyses assumed roughly uniform sequencing depth across donors, an assumption that may not hold. The earlier analysis of 450 to 700 of the donors excluded some 16 rarely observed V segments, including chromosome 9 orphons, because counts were too low. An association between a missense DCLRE1C variant and V-gene and J-gene trimming of TCR beta chains was found in a later genetic analysis and replicated in an independent cohort. CMV serostatus was the only immune exposure information available for the cohort. A further reported finding was that TCR beta sequences accurately predicted the HLA-A and HLA-B alleles for most subjects in the first cohort. A cluster of highly shared sequence variants was judged likely to represent a technical artifact of the sequencing pipeline. In a later analysis, most CMV-associated TCR beta chains were found to appear HLA-restricted, with HLA associations seemingly driven largely by CMV exposure. According to a later analysis, TCR association rates differed among HLA loci, with DRB1 alleles showing the most associated TCRs and HLA-C alleles showing the fewest. Cytomegalovirus status was reported to be diagnosed by the classifier with high specificity and sensitivity in both the original and validation cohorts. The authors suggested that the approach could potentially be generalized to other disease states and immunological phenotypes. According to a later genetic analysis, donors in an Asian-associated ancestry cluster had fewer N-insertions in productive TCRs than the approximately 670-donor mean. Correlated functional status among segregating V segments might reflect linkage disequilibrium, but an unknown experimental factor could not be ruled out. Because some donors lacked HLA typing at each locus, the association tests relied only on the typed subset. A later analysis reported that several top co-occurrence clusters appeared linked to parvovirus B19, influenza, CMV and Epstein-Barr virus. A later analysis associated about 17,000 TCR beta sequences with specific HLA alleles at a false discovery rate of 0.05. The cohort was sequenced for TCR beta chains only, and without alpha or paired-chain data the features that could be detected were limited. Across donors, most TCR sequences were observed very rarely, whereas some public TCRs were present in many individuals. An earlier analysis of approximately 590 of the donors showed that most TCR beta V segments appeared in productive rearrangements either about 87% or about 30% of the time, which broadly matched IMGT annotations.

Notes on this clone: The target of this receptor is not known. Base qualities are not provided; no much larger clone lies one nucleotide away.

The CDR3 sequence holds 15 residues, the cysteine and phenylalanine included. Only the CDR3 DNA is retained, 45 bases long and in frame from the first base. Deletion took 8 bases off V and 2 bases off J, with a span of 16 bases between the germline ends. The CDR1 and CDR2 encoded by the germline V gene are SNHLY and FYNNEI. The cohort was made up of about 610 healthy bone marrow donors. At the time of sampling, all cohort members were nominally healthy, though unrecorded immune exposures were likely present. The donor was CMV seropositive and was included in the group of some 290 seropositive cohort members. A peripheral blood sample was provided by each donor, and peripheral blood mononuclear cells were used for TCR beta sequencing. The Qiagen DNeasy Blood Extraction Kit was used to extract genomic DNA from the blood cell samples. The receptor library was made with the immunoSEQ multiplex PCR assay. The multiplex PCR relied on a mix of 60 forward primers for TCR Vbeta segments and 13 reverse primers for TCR Jbeta segments. Amplification of the CDR3 region of rearranged TCR beta genes was performed with a multiplex PCR assay on genomic DNA. Amplified TCR beta libraries were sequenced as 87-base-pair reads on the Illumina HiSeq System. As for the authors' bioinformatics: In a later analysis, tens of millions of unique TCR beta chains were counted across the 500 to 850 repertoires, and roughly 10 million of these chains were shared by at least two donors. A nearest-neighbor algorithm error-corrected the raw reads and collapsed the reads into unique sequences, merging closely related sequences to remove PCR and sequencing errors. V, D and J gene segments were assigned by aligning CDR3 sequences to IMGT reference sequences. For a sequence to be retained, at least a six-nucleotide match to both a V gene segment and a J gene segment was required. A rearrangement counted as productive if the CDR3 had no stop codons and remained in frame with V and J, and every other rearrangement counted as non-productive. CDR3 was defined by IMGT convention, running from the second conserved V-encoded cysteine to the conserved J-encoded phenylalanine. The earlier analysis of some 550 of the donors excluded any sequence lacking an unambiguous match to a single V gene segment. An earlier analysis of several hundred of the donors called V segments functional above 56.7% productive rearrangements and segregating when the between-donor standard deviation exceeded 5%. To diagnose cytomegalovirus status from the catalog of TCR beta chain sequences, a statistical classification framework was built. In a later analysis, V and J genes were assigned by comparing TCR nucleotide sequences against IMGT/GENE-DB human TR gene sequences. Using the TCRdist pipeline, a later analysis assigned CDR3 sequences along with most-parsimonious VDJ recombination scenarios. A later analysis defined each TCR beta chain by its CDR3 amino acid sequence plus V-gene family, and excluded reads lacking a unique V-gene family. To address suspected cross-contamination and a sequencing artifact, a later analysis removed a few hundred highly shared, low-generation-probability nucleotide sequences. A later analysis calculated a clonal expansion index for each public chain from normalized within-repertoire ranks of inferred template counts. Generation probabilities in a later analysis came from a VDJ recombination model fitted to out-of-frame rearrangements, and those results were checked against IGoR. In a later analysis, TCR-TCR, TCR-HLA and TCR-CMV co-occurrence was scored with hypergeometric tests, and a repertoire-size bias correction was applied to TCR pairs. False discovery rates were estimated in a later analysis by permuting HLA or CMV assignments 20 times. In a later analysis, co-occurring TCRs were grouped using DBSCAN, with TCRdist sequence similarity added in when clustering inside HLA-allele-positive subsets. Repertoires with fewer than 30,000 or more than 120,000 public chains were left out of co-occurrence clustering, as were several repertoires with anomalous nucleotide sharing. This immuneACCESS table, as held by TCRdb, lists in-frame sequences with V and J called but not all clones. Of the missing ones, under half trace to an unresolved V gene in checked studies; the others have no known cause. The DNA was the basis for D and trimming; V, J and clone size are from that table. The sample table lists some 200,000 clones, approximately 70% of them with a count of one. 2.5% to 3% of the sample is held by the ten biggest clonotypes.

The sequencing sample was made of PBMCs. This chain joins TRBV2 to TRBJ1-5, with a weak D call of TRBD1 (5 bases match). The sequence was collected from a middle-aged man in good health and CMV-seropositive. The CDR3 region: CASVKGLGGNQPQHF. The base sequence is TGTGCCAGCGTTAAGGGACTGGGGGGCAATCAGCCCCAGCATTTT.